This paragraph reports one T cell receptor (beta chain). The data originate from a study of control samples from healthy donors and cancer patients. The CDR3 is 13 residues long. Trimming removed 3 bases at V and 2 bases at J, with 5 bases between. Sequencing used immunoSEQ multiplex PCR; TCRdb keeps in-frame clones, though not all of them. This table has roughly 130,000 clones, about 93% appearing once. This receptor was taken from a man younger than 35 in good health. Sequencing was done on a sample of blood. J is TRBJ1-5 and V is TRBV12-3 or TRBV12-4; unclear D gene. CDR3 sequence (DNA): TGTGCCAGCAGTTTCACGGGCAATCAGCCCCAGCATTTT. Translated, it gives CASSFTGNQPQHF.